This T cell receptor beta chain was documented in a study of shared clonotypes between healthy human individuals. Study results and caveats: It was anticipated that sequencing depth would influence how many clonotypes donors shared.

Comment on this clone: Its antigen is currently unknown.

The assay was run at deep level. Sorted-subset replicate PCR reactions contained 150 to 200 ng DNA, corresponding to some 30,000 T cell genomes. Method: immunoSEQ multiplex PCR; TCRdb's copy keeps in-frame clones and lacks some. The table shows roughly 2,300,000 clones, with about 90% occurring only once. The receptor was derived from a man aged 18 to 29 in good health. Some clones in this sample may be carry-over from other donors' samples. Source material: naive CD4+ T cells from PBMCs. Sample subset: CD45RA+ positively selected.

The CDR3 coding sequence is TGTGCCAGCAGCCGAGGGGGGGCCGTCGGGGATACGCAGTATTTT. Amino acids: CASSRGGAVGDTQYF. The V call is TRBV28, the J call TRBJ2-3; TRBD2 might be the D (7 bases). Trimming removed 6 bases from V and 6 bases from J, with 19 bases in between. Germline V gives CDR1 MDHEN, CDR2 SYDVKM. The CDR3 loop spans 15 amino acids. Drawing the rest from reference TRBV28 and TRBJ2-3, the complete variable domain is DVKVTQSSRYLVKRTGEKVFLECVQDMDHENMFWYRQDPGLGLRLIYFSYDVKMKEKGDIPEGYSVSREKKERFSLILESASTNQTSMYLCASSRGGAVGDTQYFGPGTRLTVL.